The present entry profiles one T cell receptor beta chain with its context. Per germline, CDR1 SGHDT and CDR2 YYEEEE. V gave up 4 bases and J gave up 4 bases, with 17 bases separating them. The CDR3 spans 15 residues. The sample is drawn from a study of blood T cell repertoires in COVID-19. Study at large: In each case, the material was cDNA or gDNA derived from T cells, B-cell-depleted T cells, or PBMCs.

Per the study methods: For nucleated cells, counts were estimated from reference gene primer amplification. Clones were read by immunoSEQ multiplex PCR, and TCRdb kept only the in-frame ones, dropping some. The DNA gave D and trimming, while V, J and clone size come from that table. The table lists approximately 220,000 clones, about 84% of them singletons. This receptor was identified in a woman older than 75 with acute or convalescent COVID-19. Sequenced sample: peripheral blood. The rearrangement joins TRBV5-6 to TRBJ1-1; a weak D match, TRBD1 (5 bases). The CDR3 bases are TGTGCCAGCAGCCGCACGGGACTCTCGTCCACTGAAGCTTTCTTT. It encodes CASSRTGLSSTEAFF.